This entry is about one T cell receptor beta chain. The sample belongs to a study of T cell changes during pregnancy in multiple sclerosis. Only in-frame clones appear in the TCRdb table, and some are missing; sequencing was by immunoSEQ multiplex PCR. The sample includes around 80,000 clones, around 92% of them seen just once. The V end lost 0 bases, the J end lost 4 bases, and 6 bases lay between the germline ends. CDR3 length: 13 amino acids. CDR1 and CDR2 (germline): LGHNA, YNFKEQ. The chain couples TRBV4-2 to TRBJ2-5, with D hard to call. The receptor was derived from a female donor with multiple sclerosis, enrolled in a pregnancy study. The sample here was peripheral blood, taken before pregnancy. The CDR3 sequence is CASSQDTGETQYF. As DNA, the CDR3 is TGTGCCAGCAGCCAAGATACGGGAGAGACCCAGTACTTC.